This T cell receptor beta chain is drawn from a study of CD8+CD57+ T cells in acquired aplastic anemia. Study results and caveats: Statistical testing detected no significant gap in CD8+ Simpson's diversity between patients and controls.

The template used for profiling TCR beta VDJ and CDR3 was genomic DNA. TCRdb analysed the reads with MiXCR anew, one entry per CDR3 protein. The sample contains more than 250,000 distinct CDR3 sequences, 82% of which appear only once. Turning to this clonotype: Antigen unknown.

Deletions cut 8 bases from V and 14 bases from J, with 30 bases between. This CDR3 has 15 residues. Germline-derived CDR1 and CDR2 are SNHLY and FYNNEI. Patients chosen for sequencing had CD8+CD57+ cells that had expanded, as shown by flow cytometry. This chain uses TRBV2 with TRBJ2-5; a weak D match, TRBD2 (5 bases). Sequencing was done on a sample of sorted CD4+, CD8+, or CD8+CD57+ T cells (not recorded which) from PBMCs. This TCR came from a human donor with aplastic anemia. Here the CDR3 DNA reads TGTGCCAGCGGGAACGGAGGCACAGCTACGCAGTCTTTTTACTTC. This translates into CASGNGGTATQSFYF.